These 8 T cell receptor beta chains were sequenced from one sample in a study of cytotoxic CD8 clonotypes in ibrutinib-treated CLL. Sequencing used immunoSEQ multiplex PCR; TCRdb keeps in-frame clones, though not all of them. The table shows 200,000 to 250,000 clones, with more than 75% occurring only once. Specimen: PBMCs, collected after 12 months of ibrutinib treatment. These receptors came from a human donor with chronic lymphocytic leukemia.

The V and J genes are TRBV7-6 and TRBJ2-2; no firm D call. Per germline, CDR1 SGHVS and CDR2 FNYEAQ. With 5 bases removed from V and 5 bases from J, the gap between germline ends came to 12 bases. This CDR3 contains 14 residues. DNA of the CDR3: TGTGCCAGCAGCCTCGGGCTCTCGACCGGGGAGCTGTTTTTT. This sequence encodes CASSLGLSTGELFF.

V and J are TRBV27 and TRBJ2-1; D gene ambiguous. V lost 5 bases and J 4 bases, leaving 6 bases between the germline ends. Germline lookup yields CDR1 MNHEY and CDR2 SMNVEV (reference sequence). The CDR3 is 12 amino acids. The CDR3 spells CASSVDYNEQFF. CDR3 DNA: TGTGCCAGCAGTGTTGATTACAATGAGCAGTTCTTC.

This clone was recorded a few times. The J gene is TRBJ2-2, the V gene TRBV9, with D perhaps TRBD2 (6 bases). Germline values: CDR1 SGDLS, CDR2 YYNGEE. The CDR3 sequence is 16 residues long. The V gene lost 2 bases and the J gene lost 6 bases, with 17 bases spanning the gap. CDR3 DNA sequence: TGTGCCAGCAGCGTGCCCCCTAGCGTGGGACCCGGGGAGCTGTTTTTT. Translated, it gives CASSVPPSVGPGELFF.

The chain uses TRBV11-3 and TRBJ2-3; TRBD1 or TRBD2 may be the D gene (5 bases each). The germline V gene has CDR1 SGHNT and CDR2 YENEEA. V was cut by 8 bases and J by 2 bases, with 11 bases left in between. The CDR3 loop spans 13 amino acids. CDR3 residues: CASGADSTDTQYF. CDR3 bases: TGTGCCAGCGGGGCGGACTCCACAGATACGCAGTATTTT.

The chain is built from TRBV6-5 and TRBJ1-4; D perhaps matches TRBD1 (5 bases). The CDR3 is 13 residues long. V gave up 2 bases and J gave up 7 bases, with 8 bases separating them. CDR1 and CDR2 (germline): MNHEY, SVGAGI. The CDR3 DNA is TGTGCCAGCAGTTACGGGACCGGTGAAAAACTGTTTTTT. Its protein product is CASSYGTGEKLFF.

The V and J genes are TRBV9 and TRBJ2-1; possibly TRBD1 for D (7 bases). Trimming cost V 4 bases and J 2 bases, with 25 bases left between them. The CDR3 is made up of 19 amino acids. Germline V gene lookup returns CDR1 SGDLS and CDR2 YYNGEE. Here the CDR3 reads CASSSPPDTGAGTYNEQFF. CDR3 DNA sequence: TGTGCCAGCAGCTCGCCGCCGGATACAGGGGCGGGGACCTACAATGAGCAGTTCTTC. Drawing the rest from reference TRBV9 and TRBJ2-1, the complete variable domain is DSGVTQTPKHLITATGQRVTLRCSPRSGDLSVYWYQQSLDQGLQFLIQYYNGEERAKGNILERFSAQQFPDLHSELNLSSLELGDSALYFCASSSPPDTGAGTYNEQFFGPGTRLTVL.

This clone was detected only once. V and J are TRBV5-5 and TRBJ2-1, with TRBD2 matching over 7 bases. Germline lookup yields CDR1 SGHKS and CDR2 YYEKEE (reference sequence). The CDR3 consists of 15 residues. V was clipped by 2 bases and J by 8 bases; unmatched bases: 10. In DNA form, the CDR3 reads TGTGCCAGCAGCTTAGGACTAGAGGTTTTGTATGAGCAGTTCTTC. Its translation is CASSLGLEVLYEQFF.

The chain has TRBV6-1 and TRBJ1-6, with a weak D call TRBD1 (6 bases). The ends were cut back, 3 bases at V and 0 bases at J, with 6 bases in the middle. The CDR3 contains 15 residues. Germline V gene data show CDR1 as MNHNS and CDR2 as SASEGT. CDR3 in DNA: TGTGCCAGCAGTGACAGGGGCTCCTATAATTCACCCCTCCACTTT. Translating gives CASSDRGSYNSPLHF.